The subject of this entry is one T cell receptor beta chain. Its antigen remains undetermined. Per-nucleotide qualities are absent, and no much larger clonotype sits a single base away. These data belong to a study of blood T cell repertoires in COVID-19 (TCRdb year 2020). Describing the broader study: The collaborator samples originated in the United States, Italy and Spain and spanned the acute and convalescent phases of COVID-19. The dataset comprised deeply sampled blood TCRbeta repertoires from subjects exposed to, actively infected with, or recovered from COVID-19. Sample metadata almost always included a de-identified subject ID, COVID-19 status, age in years and sex. The material from the prospective study consisted of cDNA or gDNA derived from T cells, B-cell-depleted T cells, or PBMCs. The samples were drawn from two sources: the first 160 participants of the ongoing ImmuneRACE study, and some 1,300 subjects contributed by 6 global collaborators. Where HLA class I and class II types were available, the types were taken from metadata supplied by the sample provider, not from assay-based typing. The repertoires were released in a freely available public database meant as a resource for research on the immune response to SARS-CoV-2.

TCRbeta CDR3 regions were amplified from genomic DNA by means of the immunoSEQ Assay, a bias-controlled multiplex PCR. The paper's data handling went like this. The number of nucleated cells in each sample was estimated by amplification of reference gene primers within the assay. To quantify the absolute abundance of each unique TCRbeta CDR3 rearrangement, sequence reads were collapsed and filtered. For each sample, productive Simpson clonality was calculated as the square root of Simpson's diversity index across productive rearrangements. TCRdb took over this immuneACCESS table, retaining in-frame rearrangements with V and J assigned. Such tables are incomplete; in checked studies, under half of the missing clones stem from an unresolved V gene, and the remainder is unexplained. D and trimming come from the DNA, and the V and J calls and clone size come from that table. The sample contains around 290,000 clones, roughly 90% of them found a single time. About 4.6% of the sample rests with the top ten.

Collaborating institutions collected whole blood in K2EDTA tubes following their own protocols. For TCRbeta analysis, collaborators shipped samples as frozen whole blood, isolated PBMCs, or DNA extracted from either of those sample types. The investigation overall reported the following: Clinical and demographic metadata were provided uncurated, with the amount varying by source and participant.

The CDR3 runs 15 amino acids, cysteine and phenylalanine included. The entry retains the CDR3 DNA only, 45 bases that are in frame from base 1. Trimming leaves V shorter by 3 bases and J shorter by 5 bases, with the junction holding 10 bases beyond the gene matches. The material sequenced was peripheral blood. This TCR derives from a man between 35 and 55 years old with acute or convalescent COVID-19. Recombination linked TRBV23-1 to TRBJ2-7; 7 bases in the junction line up with TRBD1. TRBV23-1 is an ORF for which the function is uncertain. The CDR3 region has the sequence CASSHRLGGWNEQYF. The DNA is TGCGCCAGCAGTCATCGTCTAGGGGGCTGGAACGAGCAGTACTTC.